This T cell receptor beta chain comes out of a study of blood T cell repertoires in COVID-19. Sequenced by immunoSEQ multiplex PCR; TCRdb stores in-frame clones only, minus some. The sample has about 330,000 clones; about 92% are singletons. The sequencing input was PBMCs or T cells enriched from blood (not recorded which). The TCR sequence derives from a woman aged 25 to 45 who had recovered from COVID-19.

The CDR3 spells CASSYSKGREGYEQYF. Here the CDR3 DNA reads TGTGCCAGCAGTTACTCAAAGGGTAGAGAGGGCTACGAGCAGTACTTC. This chain links TRBV6-6 with TRBJ2-7; D is possibly TRBD2 (5 bases). V was shortened by 0 bases and J by 3 bases, with 15 bases between the two germline ends. Germline lookup yields CDR1 MNHNY and CDR2 SVGAGI (reference sequence). There are 16 residues in the CDR3.